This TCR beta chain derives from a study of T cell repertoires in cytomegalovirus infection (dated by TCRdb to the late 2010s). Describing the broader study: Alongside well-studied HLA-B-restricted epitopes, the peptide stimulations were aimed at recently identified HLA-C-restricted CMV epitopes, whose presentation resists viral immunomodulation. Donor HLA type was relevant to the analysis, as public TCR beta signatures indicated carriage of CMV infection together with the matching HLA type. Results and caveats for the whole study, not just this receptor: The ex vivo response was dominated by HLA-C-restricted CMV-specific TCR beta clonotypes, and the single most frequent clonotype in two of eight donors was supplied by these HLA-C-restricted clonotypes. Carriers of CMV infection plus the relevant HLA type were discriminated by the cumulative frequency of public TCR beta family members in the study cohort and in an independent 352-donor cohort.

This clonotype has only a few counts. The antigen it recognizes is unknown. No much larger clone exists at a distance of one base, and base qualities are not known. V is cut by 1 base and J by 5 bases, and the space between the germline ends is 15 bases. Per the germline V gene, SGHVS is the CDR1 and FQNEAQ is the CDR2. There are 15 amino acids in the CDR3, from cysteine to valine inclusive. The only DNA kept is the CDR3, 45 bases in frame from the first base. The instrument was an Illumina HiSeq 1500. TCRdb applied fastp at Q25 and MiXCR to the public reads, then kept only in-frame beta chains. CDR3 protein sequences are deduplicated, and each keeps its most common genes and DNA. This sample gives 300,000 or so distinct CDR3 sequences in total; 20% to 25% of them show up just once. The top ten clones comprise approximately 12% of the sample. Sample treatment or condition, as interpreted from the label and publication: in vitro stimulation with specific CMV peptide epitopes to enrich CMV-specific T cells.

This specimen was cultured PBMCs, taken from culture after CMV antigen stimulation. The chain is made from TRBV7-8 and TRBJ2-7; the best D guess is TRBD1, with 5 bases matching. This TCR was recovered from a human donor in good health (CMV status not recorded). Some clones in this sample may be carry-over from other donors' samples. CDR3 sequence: CASSLGRGVGHEQYV. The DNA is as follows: TGTGCCAGCAGCTTAGGAAGGGGTGTTGGTCACGAGCAGTACGTC.